This is a list of T cell receptor beta chains from one sample in a study of blood T cells in healthy people across ages. TCRdb re-called the 5' RACE reads with MiXCR, one entry per CDR3 protein. The sample includes 1.5 million to 2 million distinct CDR3 sequences, roughly 49% of them seen just once. Sequencing was performed on blood. The receptors derive from a woman in her forties in good health. Both conserved end residues are part of each CDR3. A D gene is named only where the DNA matches it firmly. Clone size, where shown, is once, few, many, or a class for clones that have expanded.

v_call	d_call	j_call	clone_size	cdr3_aa	cdr3_nt
TRBV15	.	TRBJ1-2	few	CATSSGGTEIYGYTF	TGTGCCACCAGCTCGGGGGGTACAGAGATCTATGGCTACACCTTC
TRBV10-3	TRBD1	TRBJ2-3	.	CAISESGDSSISTDTQYF	TGTGCCATCAGTGAGTCGGGGGACAGTTCGATTAGCACAGATACGCAGTATTTT
TRBV7-2	TRBD2	TRBJ2-3	.	CASSALWTSGGSDTQYF	TGTGCCAGCAGCGCCCTTTGGACTAGCGGGGGGTCAGATACGCAGTATTTT
TRBV29-1	.	TRBJ2-1	.	CSVGTWNNEQFF	TGCAGCGTCGGGACTTGGAACAATGAGCAGTTCTTC
TRBV9	.	TRBJ1-5	few	CASSFGAANQPQHF	TGTGCCAGCAGCTTTGGGGCGGCGAATCAGCCCCAGCATTTT
TRBV6-5	.	TRBJ2-1	.	CASRRTAYLQETQFF	TGTGCCAGCAGGCGGACAGCTTACCTCCAAGAGACCCAGTTCTTC
TRBV6-5	TRBD1	TRBJ2-4	.	CASSRQGKNIQYF	TGTGCCAGCAGTCGACAGGGTAAAAACATTCAGTACTTC
TRBV20-1	TRBD1	TRBJ2-7	.	CSARPGQGAHIYEQYF	TGCAGTGCTAGACCCGGCCAGGGGGCGCATATCTACGAGCAGTACTTC
TRBV20-1	.	TRBJ2-1	few	CRAGTWNEQFF	TGCAGGGCCGGGACCTGGAATGAGCAGTTCTTC
TRBV20-1	TRBD1	TRBJ2-1	once	CSARVGGQGANEQFF	TGCAGTGCTAGAGTTGGGGGACAGGGGGCCAATGAGCAGTTCTTC
TRBV7-9	TRBD2	TRBJ2-3	.	CASSLIAGESTDTQYF	TGTGCCAGCAGCTTAATAGCGGGGGAGAGCACAGATACGCAGTATTTT
TRBV3-1	.	TRBJ1-2	few	CASSQDLGGRVYGYTF	TGTGCCAGCAGCCAAGATTTGGGTGGGAGGGTCTATGGCTACACCTTC
TRBV28	.	TRBJ2-3	.	CASSLSSASTDTQYF	TGTGCCAGCAGTTTATCCTCAGCTAGTACAGATACGCAGTATTTT
TRBV20-1	TRBD1	TRBJ2-6	.	CSARVSPGGGIGANVLTF	TGCAGTGCTAGAGTGTCTCCAGGGGGCGGTATTGGGGCCAACGTCCTGACTTTC
TRBV12-3/TRBV12-4	TRBD1	TRBJ1-2	.	CASADRVHGYTF	TGTGCCAGCGCGGACAGGGTGCATGGCTACACCTTC
TRBV7-2	TRBD1	TRBJ2-7	.	CASSGRTGSNEQYF	TGTGCCAGCAGCGGAAGGACAGGGTCCAACGAGCAGTACTTC
TRBV24-1	TRBD1	TRBJ2-3	.	CATSESRQGSNADTQYF	TGTGCCACCAGTGAATCCCGACAGGGGTCCAACGCAGATACGCAGTATTTT
TRBV29-1	TRBD1	TRBJ2-7	.	CSVSDRGTQSYEQYF	TGCAGCGTTTCTGACAGGGGGACCCAATCCTACGAGCAGTACTTC
TRBV24-1	.	TRBJ2-5	few	CATSEGGETQYF	TGTGCCACCAGTGAGGGTGGAGAGACCCAGTACTTC
TRBV20-1	.	TRBJ1-1	.	CSARESMNTEAFF	TGCAGTGCTAGAGAGTCCATGAACACTGAAGCTTTCTTT
TRBV7-9	TRBD2	TRBJ2-3	.	CASVGRAGGPPDTQYF	TGTGCCAGCGTGGGTAGGGCGGGGGGCCCTCCAGATACGCAGTATTTT
TRBV6-5	TRBD1	TRBJ1-2	.	CASSYSTGDANYGYTF	TGTGCCAGCAGTTACTCGACAGGGGACGCTAACTATGGCTACACCTTC
TRBV5-1	TRBD2	TRBJ2-1	.	CASSSPTSGGVDEQFF	TGCGCCAGCAGCTCCCCGACTAGCGGGGGGGTGGATGAGCAGTTCTTC
TRBV6-1	.	TRBJ2-3	.	CASSEGWGRNTDTQYF	TGTGCCAGCAGTGAAGGTTGGGGCAGAAATACAGATACGCAGTATTTT
TRBV5-1	TRBD1	TRBJ2-7	.	CASSLTGTGPHEQYF	TGCGCCAGCAGCCTGACCGGGACAGGGCCCCACGAGCAGTACTTC
TRBV6-5	TRBD1	TRBJ2-7	.	CASGLTGGGHEQYF	TGTGCCAGCGGACTCACAGGGGGAGGACACGAGCAGTACTTC
TRBV6-6	.	TRBJ2-7	few	CASSYDGRTYEQYF	TGTGCCAGCAGTTACGACGGGCGAACCTACGAGCAGTACTTC
TRBV7-9	.	TRBJ1-5	.	CASSRAGAEGQPQHF	TGTGCCAGCAGCCGGGCCGGGGCTGAGGGTCAGCCCCAGCATTTT
TRBV19	.	TRBJ2-6	once	CASTVAWGSGANVLTF	TGTGCCAGTACCGTGGCCTGGGGCTCTGGGGCCAACGTCCTGACTTTC
TRBV3-1	TRBD2	TRBJ2-3	.	CASSHPQEAGDTDTQYF	TGTGCCAGCAGCCACCCTCAGGAAGCGGGGGACACAGATACGCAGTATTTT
TRBV9	TRBD2	TRBJ2-3	.	CASSVRDSGVGTDTQYF	TGTGCCAGCAGCGTACGGGATAGCGGGGTGGGCACAGATACGCAGTATTTT
TRBV11-3	.	TRBJ2-3	.	CASSKEGPDTQYF	TGTGCCAGCAGCAAGGAGGGGCCCGATACGCAGTATTTT
TRBV12-3/TRBV12-4	TRBD2	TRBJ2-5	many	CASSPGLPQETQYF	TGTGCCAGCAGTCCGGGACTACCTCAAGAGACCCAGTACTTC
TRBV20-1	.	TRBJ2-1	many	CSAIERYNEQFF	TGCAGTGCTATCGAGAGATACAATGAGCAGTTCTTC
TRBV4-2	.	TRBJ1-6	.	CASSQDPQLYSPLHF	TGTGCCAGCAGCCAAGACCCGCAGCTATATTCACCCCTCCACTTT
TRBV4-2	TRBD2	TRBJ2-7	few	CASSQLLAGGQYEQYF	TGTGCCAGCAGCCAATTACTAGCGGGGGGGCAATACGAGCAGTACTTC
TRBV6-2/TRBV6-3	.	TRBJ1-2	.	CASSLRGTDYGYTF	TGTGCCAGCAGTTTAAGAGGGACGGACTATGGCTACACCTTC
TRBV6-6	.	TRBJ2-7	few	CASSYGRGGYEQYF	TGTGCCAGCAGTTATGGCAGGGGGGGCTACGAGCAGTACTTC
TRBV29-1	.	TRBJ1-1	.	CSVGGQLVEAFF	TGCAGCGTTGGGGGGCAGCTAGTTGAAGCTTTCTTT
TRBV6-5	TRBD2	TRBJ2-7	.	CTSSSGTSGGYYEQYF	TGTACCAGCAGTTCCGGAACGTCGGGGGGGTACTACGAGCAGTACTTC
TRBV7-2	.	TRBJ2-5	few	CASSFHGTGETQYF	TGTGCCAGCAGCTTTCACGGAACGGGGGAGACCCAGTACTTC
TRBV11-2	.	TRBJ2-1	.	CASGLGQRETQFF	TGTGCCAGCGGCTTAGGACAAAGGGAGACCCAGTTCTTC
TRBV6-5	.	TRBJ1-1	.	CASRAEGDNTEAFF	TGTGCTAGCAGGGCGGAAGGGGATAACACTGAAGCTTTCTTT
TRBV12-3/TRBV12-4	TRBD2	TRBJ2-3	few	CATRGGGSDTQYF	TGTGCCACCCGTGGGGGGGGGTCGGATACGCAGTATTTT
TRBV18	TRBD1	TRBJ2-5	.	CASSSYRDRVGETQYF	TGTGCCAGCTCATCATACCGGGACAGGGTCGGAGAGACCCAGTACTTC
TRBV5-1	.	TRBJ1-2	.	CATAAQAGANYGYTF	TGCGCCACAGCGGCCCAGGCGGGGGCCAACTATGGCTACACCTTC
TRBV6-4	.	TRBJ2-3	.	CASSPRPDTDTQYF	TGTGCCAGCAGTCCGAGACCCGACACAGATACGCAGTATTTT
TRBV6-5	TRBD2	TRBJ2-1	few	CASSYSGTSGAHEQFF	TGTGCCAGCAGTTATTCAGGGACTAGCGGGGCCCATGAGCAGTTCTTC
TRBV21-1	.	TRBJ2-1	.	CASSKARGGRCEQFF	TGTGCCAGCAGCAAAGCGCGGGGAGGGCGTTGTGAGCAGTTCTTC
TRBV28	.	TRBJ1-4	.	CAILNPANEKLFF	TGTGCCATCCTCAACCCCGCTAATGAAAAACTGTTTTTT
TRBV5-6	.	TRBJ1-2	.	CASSPDLVLGYTF	TGTGCCAGCAGCCCGGACCTGGTTCTTGGCTACACCTTC
TRBV12-3/TRBV12-4	.	TRBJ2-7	many	CASSVGSSYEQYF	TGTGCCAGCAGCGTAGGCAGCTCCTACGAGCAGTACTTC
TRBV6-5	TRBD1	TRBJ1-2	.	CASSPDRSRSYGYTF	TGTGCCAGCAGTCCGGACAGGTCGCGCTCCTATGGCTACACCTTC
TRBV15	TRBD2	TRBJ2-1	.	CATSRDRIAGGHSYNEQFF	TGTGCCACCAGCAGAGATAGGATAGCGGGGGGCCACTCCTACAATGAGCAGTTCTTC
TRBV20-1	.	TRBJ2-7	few	CSAEDYEQYF	TGCAGTGCAGAAGACTACGAGCAGTACTTC
TRBV10-1	TRBD1	TRBJ2-5	few	CASSELGQGKETQYF	TGCGCCAGCAGTGAGTTGGGACAGGGGAAAGAGACCCAGTACTTC
TRBV29-1	TRBD1	TRBJ2-1	.	CSSTGGLGNEQFF	TGCAGCAGCACAGGGGGCTTGGGGAATGAGCAGTTCTTC
TRBV9	.	TRBJ2-3	.	CASSVQSGSTDTQYF	TGTGCCAGCAGCGTACAAAGCGGAAGCACAGATACGCAGTATTTT
TRBV7-9	.	TRBJ1-2	.	CASSSEGYTF	TGTGCCAGCAGCTCTGAGGGCTACACCTTC
TRBV20-1	.	TRBJ2-1	few	CSVEGKKNEQFF	TGCAGTGTTGAAGGGAAGAAAAATGAGCAGTTCTTC